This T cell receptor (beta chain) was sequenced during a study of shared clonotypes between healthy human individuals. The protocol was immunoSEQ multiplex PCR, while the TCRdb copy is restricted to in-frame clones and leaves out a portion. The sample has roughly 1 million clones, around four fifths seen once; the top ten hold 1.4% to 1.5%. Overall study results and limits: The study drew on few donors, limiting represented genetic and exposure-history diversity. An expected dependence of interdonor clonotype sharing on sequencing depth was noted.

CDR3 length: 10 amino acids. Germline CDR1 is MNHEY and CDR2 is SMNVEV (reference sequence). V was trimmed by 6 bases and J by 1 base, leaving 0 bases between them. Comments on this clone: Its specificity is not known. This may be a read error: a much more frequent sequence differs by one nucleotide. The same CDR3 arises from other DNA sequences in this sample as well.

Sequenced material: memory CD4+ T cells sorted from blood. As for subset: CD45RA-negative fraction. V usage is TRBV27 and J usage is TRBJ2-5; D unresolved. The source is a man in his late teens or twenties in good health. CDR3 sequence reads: CASSQETQYF. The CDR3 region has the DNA TGTGCCAGCAGCCAAGAGACCCAGTACTTC.